The rows below give T cell receptor beta chains drawn from one sample of a study of T cells in Graves' hyperthyroidism and ophthalmopathy. TCRdb reprocessed the multiplex PCR reads via MiXCR and lists one record per CDR3 protein. The table records under 350,000 distinct CDR3 sequences, around a sixth of them present only once. Sample: blood. The receptor source for this set is a woman in her forties or fifties with Graves' hyperthyroidism. CDR3s include the opening cysteine and the closing phenylalanine or tryptophan. The order of the fields is V gene, clone size, J gene, D gene, CDR3 protein, CDR3 DNA. The D gene is left open where the match is weak. Not all rows give a size; the values are once, few, many and, for expanded clones, a class.

V gene: TRBV7-9; clone size: few; J gene: TRBJ1-1; D gene: NA; CDR3 protein: CASSPTGGLDTEAFF; CDR3 DNA: TGTGCCAGCAGCCCAACGGGGGGGCTGGACACTGAAGCTTTCTTT
V gene: TRBV5-1; clone size: many; J gene: TRBJ2-1; D gene: NA; CDR3 protein: CASSLAGRHNEQFF; CDR3 DNA: TGCGCCAGCAGCTTGGCCGGGAGACACAATGAGCAGTTCTTC
V gene: TRBV14; clone size: NA; J gene: TRBJ2-1; D gene: TRBD2; CDR3 protein: CASTRAGGPYNEQFF; CDR3 DNA: TGTGCCAGCACACGGGCGGGGGGGCCCTACAATGAGCAGTTCTTC
V gene: TRBV5-1; clone size: many; J gene: TRBJ1-2; D gene: NA; CDR3 protein: CASTRDQEYGYTF; CDR3 DNA: TGCGCCAGCACTAGGGACCAGGAGTATGGCTACACCTTC
V gene: TRBV7-2; clone size: NA; J gene: TRBJ2-2; D gene: TRBD2; CDR3 protein: CASSPRAGTSGTGELFF; CDR3 DNA: TGTGCCAGCAGCCCTAGGGCCGGGACTAGCGGCACCGGGGAGCTGTTTTTT
V gene: TRBV6-1; clone size: many; J gene: TRBJ1-4; D gene: TRBD1; CDR3 protein: CASSAKDREEKLFF; CDR3 DNA: TGTGCCAGCAGTGCCAAGGACAGGGAGGAAAAACTGTTTTTT
V gene: TRBV4-2; clone size: NA; J gene: TRBJ1-6; D gene: NA; CDR3 protein: CASSQDLASPLHF; CDR3 DNA: TGTGCCAGCAGCCAAGATTTGGCCTCACCCCTCCACTTT
V gene: TRBV19; clone size: NA; J gene: TRBJ2-7; D gene: TRBD2; CDR3 protein: CASSIRRGGVYEQYF; CDR3 DNA: TGTGCCAGTAGTATTCGGCGGGGGGGGGTCTACGAGCAGTACTTC
V gene: TRBV11-2; clone size: many; J gene: TRBJ2-2; D gene: NA; CDR3 protein: CASSLWVSGTGELFF; CDR3 DNA: TGTGCCAGCAGCTTGTGGGTATCGGGCACCGGGGAGCTGTTTTTT
V gene: TRBV20-1; clone size: many; J gene: TRBJ2-3; D gene: TRBD2; CDR3 protein: CSASDDLAGRGADTQYF; CDR3 DNA: TGCAGTGCTAGCGACGATCTAGCGGGCCGAGGCGCAGATACGCAGTATTTT
V gene: TRBV30; clone size: NA; J gene: TRBJ1-2; D gene: NA; CDR3 protein: CAWGGSPDTGYTF; CDR3 DNA: TGTGCCTGGGGGGGATCACCCGACACTGGCTACACCTTC
V gene: TRBV6-1; clone size: many; J gene: TRBJ1-2; D gene: NA; CDR3 protein: CASSRQVPNYGYTF; CDR3 DNA: TGTGCCAGCAGTCGACAGGTTCCTAACTATGGCTACACCTTC
V gene: TRBV12-3/TRBV12-4; clone size: NA; J gene: TRBJ1-1; D gene: NA; CDR3 protein: CASSFGDEGWTEAFF; CDR3 DNA: TGTGCCAGCAGTTTTGGGGATGAGGGATGGACTGAAGCTTTCTTT
V gene: TRBV20-1; clone size: many; J gene: TRBJ2-1; D gene: TRBD2; CDR3 protein: CSASLAGVKGEQFF; CDR3 DNA: TGCAGTGCTAGCCTAGCGGGAGTAAAGGGTGAGCAGTTCTTC
V gene: TRBV4-1; clone size: NA; J gene: TRBJ1-1; D gene: NA; CDR3 protein: CASSQLGQNTEAFF; CDR3 DNA: TGCGCCAGCAGCCAACTTGGACAGAACACTGAAGCTTTCTTT
V gene: TRBV28; clone size: many; J gene: TRBJ1-3; D gene: TRBD1; CDR3 protein: CASSPGDRVRANTIYF; CDR3 DNA: TGTGCCAGCAGTCCCGGGGACAGGGTGCGGGCAAACACCATATATTTT
V gene: TRBV5-5; clone size: many; J gene: TRBJ2-3; D gene: NA; CDR3 protein: CASSLGAETDTQYF; CDR3 DNA: TGTGCCAGCAGCTTGGGAGCGGAAACAGATACGCAGTATTTT
V gene: TRBV20-1; clone size: NA; J gene: TRBJ2-5; D gene: TRBD1; CDR3 protein: CSARGDSQETQYF; CDR3 DNA: TGCAGTGCTAGAGGGGACAGCCAAGAGACCCAGTACTTC
V gene: TRBV7-9; clone size: few; J gene: TRBJ1-1; D gene: NA; CDR3 protein: CASSLASGGPGAFF; CDR3 DNA: TGTGCCAGCAGCTTAGCTAGCGGGGGCCCTGGGGCTTTCTTT
V gene: TRBV11-2; clone size: many; J gene: TRBJ1-1; D gene: NA; CDR3 protein: CASSTQGGGPTEAFF; CDR3 DNA: TGTGCCAGCAGTACCCAAGGGGGGGGCCCCACTGAAGCTTTCTTT
V gene: TRBV2; clone size: many; J gene: TRBJ2-7; D gene: NA; CDR3 protein: CASSWSRDRSEQYF; CDR3 DNA: TGTGCCAGCAGTTGGTCAAGGGACCGCTCCGAGCAGTACTTC
V gene: TRBV6-5; clone size: NA; J gene: TRBJ1-3; D gene: NA; CDR3 protein: CASSYSAPGQTGNTIYF; CDR3 DNA: TGTGCCAGCAGTTACTCAGCGCCGGGCCAGACTGGAAACACCATATATTTT
V gene: TRBV5-5; clone size: few; J gene: TRBJ1-1; D gene: NA; CDR3 protein: CASRREPTGRITEAFF; CDR3 DNA: TGTGCCAGCAGGAGGGAACCAACAGGGCGCATCACTGAAGCTTTCTTT
V gene: TRBV10-2; clone size: few; J gene: TRBJ2-5; D gene: NA; CDR3 protein: CASSVLDREATQYF; CDR3 DNA: TGCGCCAGCAGTGTACTCGACAGAGAGGCCACCCAGTACTTC
V gene: TRBV3-1; clone size: NA; J gene: TRBJ2-5; D gene: TRBD2; CDR3 protein: CASSLYSGNNKETQYF; CDR3 DNA: TGTGCCAGCAGCCTATATAGCGGGAACAATAAGGAGACCCAGTACTTC
V gene: TRBV10-3; clone size: few; J gene: TRBJ2-2; D gene: NA; CDR3 protein: CAIRDPANTGELFF; CDR3 DNA: TGTGCCATCAGGGACCCCGCGAACACCGGGGAGCTGTTTTTT
V gene: TRBV2; clone size: many; J gene: TRBJ1-1; D gene: NA; CDR3 protein: CASIEEAEAFF; CDR3 DNA: TGTGCCAGCATAGAAGAGGCTGAAGCTTTCTTT
V gene: TRBV3-1; clone size: many; J gene: TRBJ2-1; D gene: TRBD1; CDR3 protein: CASSQDGTAVGNEQFF; CDR3 DNA: TGTGCCAGCAGCCAAGACGGGACAGCAGTGGGAAATGAGCAGTTCTTC
V gene: TRBV7-8; clone size: many; J gene: TRBJ1-5; D gene: NA; CDR3 protein: CASSLERGGFTQPQHF; CDR3 DNA: TGTGCCAGCAGCTTAGAGCGCGGAGGGTTTACGCAGCCCCAGCATTTT
V gene: TRBV3-1; clone size: many; J gene: TRBJ1-5; D gene: NA; CDR3 protein: CASSQGRRNQPQHF; CDR3 DNA: TGTGCCAGCAGCCAGGGCCGACGGAATCAGCCCCAGCATTTT
V gene: TRBV3-1; clone size: many; J gene: TRBJ2-5; D gene: TRBD2; CDR3 protein: CASSRSGGLETQYF; CDR3 DNA: TGTGCCAGCAGCCGATCCGGGGGGTTGGAGACCCAGTACTTC
V gene: TRBV2; clone size: few; J gene: TRBJ1-1; D gene: NA; CDR3 protein: CASSTTLRVVNTEAFF; CDR3 DNA: TGTGCCAGCAGTACCACATTGAGAGTAGTGAACACTGAAGCTTTCTTT
V gene: TRBV28; clone size: many; J gene: TRBJ1-5; D gene: NA; CDR3 protein: CASSFFLSLGKSLSNQPQHF; CDR3 DNA: TGTGCCAGCAGTTTTTTTTTATCACTCGGGAAGAGCCTTAGCAATCAGCCCCAGCATTTT
V gene: TRBV7-2; clone size: NA; J gene: TRBJ2-7; D gene: NA; CDR3 protein: CASSHAKEDYEQYF; CDR3 DNA: TGTGCCAGCAGCCATGCAAAAGAGGACTACGAGCAGTACTTC
V gene: TRBV18; clone size: many; J gene: TRBJ1-2; D gene: NA; CDR3 protein: CASSPMGDGGYTF; CDR3 DNA: TGTGCCAGCTCACCCATGGGGGACGGCGGCTACACCTTC
V gene: TRBV6-1; clone size: few; J gene: TRBJ1-1; D gene: NA; CDR3 protein: CASSDNSGNTEAFF; CDR3 DNA: TGTGCCAGCAGTGATAATAGTGGGAACACTGAAGCTTTCTTT
V gene: TRBV13; clone size: few; J gene: TRBJ2-1; D gene: TRBD2; CDR3 protein: CASSLWAGGSSYNEQFF; CDR3 DNA: TGTGCCAGCAGCTTATGGGCGGGGGGAAGCTCCTACAATGAGCAGTTCTTC
V gene: TRBV3-1; clone size: NA; J gene: TRBJ2-2; D gene: TRBD2; CDR3 protein: CASSQYGTSGTGELFF; CDR3 DNA: TGTGCCAGCAGCCAATATGGGACTAGCGGCACCGGGGAGCTGTTTTTT
V gene: TRBV4-1; clone size: few; J gene: TRBJ1-1; D gene: NA; CDR3 protein: CASSHLAGQGPGTEAFF; CDR3 DNA: TGCGCCAGCAGCCATCTGGCGGGTCAGGGGCCGGGCACTGAAGCTTTCTTT
V gene: TRBV7-9; clone size: NA; J gene: TRBJ2-1; D gene: TRBD2; CDR3 protein: CASSLVGLAGRGNEQFF; CDR3 DNA: TGTGCCAGCAGCTTAGTCGGACTAGCGGGAAGAGGAAATGAGCAGTTCTTC
V gene: TRBV5-1; clone size: NA; J gene: TRBJ2-5; D gene: NA; CDR3 protein: CASSLKEQETQYF; CDR3 DNA: TGCGCCAGCAGCTTAAAAGAACAAGAGACCCAGTACTTC
V gene: TRBV30; clone size: NA; J gene: TRBJ2-1; D gene: NA; CDR3 protein: CAWSVRRGHEQFF; CDR3 DNA: TGTGCCTGGAGTGTACGCAGGGGACACGAGCAGTTCTTC
V gene: TRBV24-1; clone size: many; J gene: TRBJ2-5; D gene: NA; CDR3 protein: CATGDNLQETQYF; CDR3 DNA: TGTGCCACCGGGGACAACCTACAAGAGACCCAGTACTTC
V gene: TRBV6-5; clone size: many; J gene: TRBJ1-1; D gene: NA; CDR3 protein: CASSYSSRGSGTEAFF; CDR3 DNA: TGTGCCAGCAGTTACTCCTCCCGGGGTAGCGGCACTGAAGCTTTCTTT
V gene: TRBV7-2; clone size: NA; J gene: TRBJ2-7; D gene: TRBD1; CDR3 protein: CVSSTQGSSSYEQYF; CDR3 DNA: TGTGTCAGCAGCACACAGGGGAGTAGCTCCTACGAGCAGTACTTC
V gene: TRBV13; clone size: NA; J gene: TRBJ2-5; D gene: TRBD2; CDR3 protein: CASSLGSRRGEETQYF; CDR3 DNA: TGTGCCAGCAGCTTAGGGTCCCGCCGGGGGGAAGAGACCCAGTACTTC
V gene: TRBV4-2; clone size: NA; J gene: TRBJ2-2; D gene: NA; CDR3 protein: CASRTGTTTRELFF; CDR3 DNA: TGTGCCAGCAGGACCGGGACCACCACCCGGGAGCTGTTTTTT
V gene: TRBV5-1; clone size: many; J gene: TRBJ2-3; D gene: TRBD2; CDR3 protein: CASSTGTSGTDTQYF; CDR3 DNA: TGCGCCAGCAGCACCGGGACTAGCGGCACAGATACGCAGTATTTT
V gene: TRBV24-1; clone size: few; J gene: TRBJ2-2; D gene: NA; CDR3 protein: CATSATVPNTGELFF; CDR3 DNA: TGTGCCACCAGTGCGACAGTTCCGAACACCGGGGAGCTGTTTTTT
V gene: TRBV28; clone size: few; J gene: TRBJ1-2; D gene: NA; CDR3 protein: CASSPDTITHGYTF; CDR3 DNA: TGTGCCAGCAGTCCCGATACCATAACCCATGGCTACACCTTC
V gene: TRBV5-1; clone size: once; J gene: TRBJ1-2; D gene: NA; CDR3 protein: CASSLGPGKGGYTF; CDR3 DNA: TGTGCCAGCAGCTTGGGGCCGGGAAAGGGTGGCTACACCTTC
V gene: TRBV27; clone size: NA; J gene: TRBJ2-2; D gene: TRBD1; CDR3 protein: CASSWGQTYTGELFF; CDR3 DNA: TGTGCCAGCTCGTGGGGACAGACTTACACCGGGGAGCTGTTTTTT
V gene: TRBV6-1; clone size: NA; J gene: TRBJ1-1; D gene: NA; CDR3 protein: CASSRDPGTEAFF; CDR3 DNA: TGTGCCAGCAGCAGGGACCCGGGGACTGAAGCTTTCTTT
V gene: TRBV11-2; clone size: many; J gene: TRBJ2-3; D gene: NA; CDR3 protein: CASSHAGGWDTDTQYF; CDR3 DNA: TGTGCCAGCAGCCACGCAGGAGGTTGGGACACAGATACGCAGTATTTT